What follows describes a single T cell receptor beta chain. Generated by immunoSEQ multiplex PCR, the TCRdb table keeps only in-frame clones and is missing some. The profile shows about 89,000 clones, just over 90% of them singletons. The CDR3 loop spans 14 amino acids. Germline CDR1 is SGHRS and CDR2 is YFSETQ. Trimming cost V 4 bases and J 7 bases; bases outside gene matches: 5. The source of the sample is a study of T cell changes during pregnancy in multiple sclerosis. The sequence was collected from a female donor in good health, enrolled as a control in a pregnancy study. The rearrangement links TRBV5-1 to TRBJ1-2, with 12 bases lining up with TRBD1. Sequenced material: peripheral blood, taken after pregnancy. Here the CDR3 reads CASSPGQGAAGYTF. The CDR3 nucleotides read TGCGCCAGCAGCCCGGGACAGGGGGCCGCTGGCTACACCTTC.